One and the same sample provided the 15 T cell receptor beta chains below, sequenced in a study of human T cells and chemical hapten exposure. One entry per CDR3 protein, called by TCRdb with MiXCR from the RACE reads. The sample records about 110,000 distinct CDR3 sequences, under 40% being singletons. Documented time point: patch test 3, about 24 weeks after DPC sensitization. Indicated treatment: therapeutic diphenylcyclopropenone sensitization with weekly scalp DPC. Source: whole blood, taken in connection with sensitization to the hapten diphenylcyclopropenone (DPC). Receptors originate from a man aged 35 to 55 with alopecia areata. Some clones in this sample may be carry-over from other donors' samples.

V usage is TRBV6-5 and J usage is TRBJ2-5; tentative D call: TRBD2 (7 bases). The length of the CDR3 is 13 residues. Per germline, CDR1 MNHEY and CDR2 SVGAGI. V dropped 10 bases and J dropped 3 bases, with 15 bases sitting between them. Here the CDR3 DNA reads TGTGCCATCCATAGGGGGGGGAAAGAGACCCAGTACTTC. Protein sequence: CAIHRGGKETQYF.

V and J are TRBV20-1 and TRBJ1-5; D might be TRBD1 (5 bases). CDR1 and CDR2 from the germline V gene are DFQATT and SNEGSKA (reference sequence). V was trimmed by 3 bases and J by 5 bases, leaving 11 bases between them. This CDR3 spans 13 amino acids. In DNA form, the CDR3 reads TGCAGTGCTAGGGCAGGGTTGGATCAGCCCCAGCATTTT. Its translation is CSARAGLDQPQHF.

The rearrangement links TRBV11-2 to TRBJ2-5; 9 bases align to TRBD2. J was trimmed by 8 bases and V by 5 bases; bases with no gene match: 18. CDR3 size: 17 residues. Germline V gene data show CDR1 as SGHAT and CDR2 as FQNNGV. The CDR3 DNA reads TGTGCCAGCAGCCTATGGGGCGGACTAGCGCGTGAAGGAACCCAGTACTTC. It specifies CASSLWGGLAREGTQYF.

The rearrangement joins TRBV2 to TRBJ2-3, with TRBD1 as a possible D gene (6 bases). The CDR3 runs 15 residues. Trimming left V 3 bases short and J 1 base short, with 11 bases between. Germline-derived CDR1 and CDR2 are SNHLY and FYNNEI. The CDR3: CASSEEAGGTDTQYF. CDR3 nucleotides: TGTGCCAGCAGTGAGGAGGCAGGGGGCACAGATACGCAGTATTTT.

The chain recombines TRBV4-2 with TRBJ2-1; D is ambiguous. The CDR3 loop spans 20 amino acids. Germline CDR1 reads LGHNA; CDR2 reads YNFKEQ. V was shortened by 3 bases and J by 0 bases, with 24 bases between the two germline ends. CDR3 sequence (DNA): TGTGCCAGCAGCCAGGCCGCCGTCGCTTCGCGGACCCTCTCCTACAATGAGCAGTTCTTC. Protein: CASSQAAVASRTLSYNEQFF.

This chain connects TRBV27 to TRBJ1-2; no clear D gene. Germline lookup yields CDR1 MNHEY and CDR2 SMNVEV (reference sequence). This CDR3 has 12 residues. V dropped 3 bases and J dropped 7 bases, with 9 bases sitting between them. CDR3 sequence (DNA): TGTGCCAGCAGTTTTAAAGGATCTGGCTACACCTTC. Amino acid sequence: CASSFKGSGYTF.

This clonotype has just a few counts. This chain links TRBV3-1 with TRBJ1-2; D unclear. CDR1 is LGHDT and CDR2 is YNNKEL in the germline V gene (reference sequence). The CDR3 length is 11 residues. The germline V and J ends were trimmed by 4 bases and 6 bases, with 6 bases remaining between them. The CDR3 DNA sequence: TGTGCCAGCAGCCTAAATAATGGCTACACCTTC. Translating it yields CASSLNNGYTF.

This chain's CDR3 is CSSRGTSGRPDFGGSTDTQYF. The DNA for the CDR3 is TGCAGCTCGCGGGGGACTAGCGGGAGGCCCGACTTTGGGGGTAGCACAGATACGCAGTATTTT. The chain joins TRBV20-1 to TRBJ2-3; 15 bases agree with TRBD2. Germline CDR1 reads DFQATT; CDR2 reads SNEGSKA (reference sequence). The CDR3 sequence is 21 residues long.

This chain uses TRBV6-5 with TRBJ2-3, with unresolved D. This CDR3 spans 13 amino acids. V was cut by 8 bases and J by 0 bases, with 9 bases left in between. The germline CDR1 and CDR2 sequences are MNHEY and SVGAGI. CDR3 loop: CASRRTSTDTQYF. CDR3 nucleotide sequence: TGTGCCAGCCGGAGAACTAGCACAGATACGCAGTATTTT.

V is TRBV15 and J is TRBJ1-5; D gene unclear. This CDR3 is 13 amino acids long. Germline CDR1 reads LNHNV; CDR2 reads YYDKDF (reference sequence). Trimming left V 1 base short and J 6 bases short, with 7 bases between. The CDR3 loop reads CATSRVGGQPQHF. The CDR3 nucleotides are TGTGCCACCAGCAGAGTGGGAGGTCAGCCCCAGCATTTT.

V is TRBV6-2 or TRBV6-3 and J is TRBJ2-2; 8 nucleotides line up with TRBD2. The CDR3 contains 15 residues. With V trimmed by 6 bases and J by 3 bases, 6 bases remained unmatched. Germline V CDR1 and CDR2: MNHEY, SVGEGT. This CDR3 reads CASSQLAVYTGELFF. The CDR3 region has the DNA TGTGCCAGCAGCCAACTAGCGGTATACACCGGGGAGCTGTTTTTT.

V is TRBV21-1 and J is TRBJ2-1; the table calls TRBD2, which could not be checked here. TRBV21-1 is reported as a pseudogene. The CDR3 has 16 amino acids. This chain's CDR3 is CASSNAGGTSCHEQFF. CDR3 DNA: TGTGCCAGCAGCAATGCAGGGGGGACTAGCTGCCATGAGCAGTTCTTC.

This clonotype has a handful of counts. This rearrangement joins TRBV6-6 to TRBJ2-7, with D possibly called TRBD1 or TRBD2 (5 bases each). Per the germline V gene, CDR1 is MNHNY and CDR2 is SVGAGI (reference sequence). Trimming removed 2 bases at V and 4 bases at J, with 9 bases between. CDR3 length: 13 amino acids. CDR3 DNA sequence: TGTGCCAGCAGTTACGGCAGGGAGTACGAGCAGTACGTC. Its protein product is CASSYGREYEQYV.

This clonotype was seen just once. The rearrangement joins TRBV12-3 or TRBV12-4 to TRBJ2-7; D remains unclear. The CDR3 loop spans 15 amino acids. V was shortened by 5 bases and J by 0 bases, with 14 bases between the two germline ends. CDR3 sequence: CASSLMTPSSYEQYF. As DNA, the CDR3 is TGTGCCAGCAGTCTGATGACCCCCAGCTCCTACGAGCAGTACTTC.

Only a few counts were recorded for this clonotype. The chain combines TRBV7-8 with TRBJ1-5, with unresolved D. This CDR3 has 16 residues. Per the germline V gene, CDR1 is SGHVS and CDR2 is FQNEAQ. Trimming stripped 2 bases from V and 4 bases from J, with 15 bases between. The CDR3 nucleotides read TGTGCCAGCAGCTTATCGTCGGCAGGAGGAAATCAGCCCCAGCATTTT. Protein product: CASSLSSAGGNQPQHF.